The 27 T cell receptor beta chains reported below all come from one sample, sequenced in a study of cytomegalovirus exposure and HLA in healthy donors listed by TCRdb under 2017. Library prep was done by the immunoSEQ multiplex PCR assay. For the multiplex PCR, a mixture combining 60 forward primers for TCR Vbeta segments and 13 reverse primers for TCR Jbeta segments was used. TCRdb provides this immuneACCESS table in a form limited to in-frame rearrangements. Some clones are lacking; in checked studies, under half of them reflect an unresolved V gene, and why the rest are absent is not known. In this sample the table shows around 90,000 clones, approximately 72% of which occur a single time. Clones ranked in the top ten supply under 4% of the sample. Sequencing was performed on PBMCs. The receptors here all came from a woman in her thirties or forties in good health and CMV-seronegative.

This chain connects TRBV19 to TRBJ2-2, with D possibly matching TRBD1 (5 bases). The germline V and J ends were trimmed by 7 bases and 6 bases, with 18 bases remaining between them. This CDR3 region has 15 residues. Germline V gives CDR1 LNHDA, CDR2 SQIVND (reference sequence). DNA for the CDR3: TGTGCCAGTAAGGGTGATTCAGGGTGGGCCGGGGAGCTGTTTTTT. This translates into CASKGDSGWAGELFF.

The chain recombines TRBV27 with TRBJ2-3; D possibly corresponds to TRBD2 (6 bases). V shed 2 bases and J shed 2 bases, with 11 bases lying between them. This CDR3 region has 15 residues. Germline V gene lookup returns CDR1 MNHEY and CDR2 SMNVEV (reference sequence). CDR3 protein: CASSLKGLYTDTQYF. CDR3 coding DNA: TGTGCCAGCAGTTTAAAGGGACTTTACACAGATACGCAGTATTTT.

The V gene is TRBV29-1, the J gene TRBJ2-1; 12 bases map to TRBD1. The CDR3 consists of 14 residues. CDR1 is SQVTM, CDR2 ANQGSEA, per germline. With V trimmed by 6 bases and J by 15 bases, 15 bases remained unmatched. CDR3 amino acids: CSVGGRDRGPGGFF. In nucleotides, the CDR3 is TGCAGCGTGGGGGGCCGGGACAGGGGGCCCGGGGGGTTCTTC.

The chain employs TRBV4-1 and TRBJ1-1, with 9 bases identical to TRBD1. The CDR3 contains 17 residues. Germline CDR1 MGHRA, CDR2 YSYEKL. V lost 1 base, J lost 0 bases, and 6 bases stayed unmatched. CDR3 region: CASSQADRGSMNTEAFF. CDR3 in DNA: TGCGCCAGCAGCCAAGCCGACAGGGGGTCTATGAACACTGAAGCTTTCTTT.

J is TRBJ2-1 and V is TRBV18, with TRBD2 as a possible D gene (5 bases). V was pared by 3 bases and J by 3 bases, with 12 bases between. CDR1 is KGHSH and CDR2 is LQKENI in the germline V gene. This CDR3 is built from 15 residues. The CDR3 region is CASSPTGGRYNEQFF. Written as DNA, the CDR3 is TGTGCCAGCTCACCTACGGGCGGGCGCTACAATGAGCAGTTCTTC.

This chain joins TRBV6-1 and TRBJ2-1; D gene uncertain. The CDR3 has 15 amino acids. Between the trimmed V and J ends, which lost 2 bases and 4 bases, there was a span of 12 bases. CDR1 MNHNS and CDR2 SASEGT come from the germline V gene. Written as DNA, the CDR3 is TGTGCCAGCAGTGAACTGGCGGCAGAGTACAATGAGCAGTTCTTC. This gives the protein CASSELAAEYNEQFF.

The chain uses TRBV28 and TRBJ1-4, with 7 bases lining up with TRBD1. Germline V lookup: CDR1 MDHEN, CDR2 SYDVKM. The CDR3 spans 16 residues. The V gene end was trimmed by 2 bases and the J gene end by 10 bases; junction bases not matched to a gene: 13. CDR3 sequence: CASSLIQGGYPVKLFF. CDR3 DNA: TGTGCCAGCAGTTTAATCCAGGGGGGATACCCGGTAAAACTGTTTTTT.

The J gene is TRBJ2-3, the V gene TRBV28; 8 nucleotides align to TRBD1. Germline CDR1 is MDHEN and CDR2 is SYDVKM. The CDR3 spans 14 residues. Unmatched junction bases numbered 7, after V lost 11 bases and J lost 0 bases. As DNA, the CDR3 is TGTGCCGGTCAGGGGGCGCGTAGCACAGATACGCAGTATTTT. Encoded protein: CAGQGARSTDTQYF.

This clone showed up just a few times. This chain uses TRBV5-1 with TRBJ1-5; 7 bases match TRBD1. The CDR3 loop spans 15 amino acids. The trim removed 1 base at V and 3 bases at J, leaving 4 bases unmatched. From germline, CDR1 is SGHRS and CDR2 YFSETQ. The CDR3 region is CASSLSGQDNQPQHF. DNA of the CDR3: TGCGCCAGCAGCTTGTCAGGACAGGACAATCAGCCCCAGCATTTT.

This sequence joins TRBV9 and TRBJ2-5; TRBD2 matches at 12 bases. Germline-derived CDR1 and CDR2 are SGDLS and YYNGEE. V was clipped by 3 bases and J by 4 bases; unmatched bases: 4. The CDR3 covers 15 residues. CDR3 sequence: CASSARLAGVETQYF. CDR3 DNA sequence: TGTGCCAGCAGCGCCCGACTAGCGGGAGTAGAGACCCAGTACTTC.

The CDR3 DNA is TGTGCCAGCAGCGCGAGTCGCGCGAGCTCCTACGAGCAGTACTTC. This encodes CASSASRASSYEQYF. The chain combines TRBV9 with TRBJ2-7; D unclear. Per the germline V gene, CDR1 is SGDLS and CDR2 is YYNGEE. This CDR3 region has 15 residues. V dropped 3 bases and J dropped 0 bases, with 13 bases sitting between them.

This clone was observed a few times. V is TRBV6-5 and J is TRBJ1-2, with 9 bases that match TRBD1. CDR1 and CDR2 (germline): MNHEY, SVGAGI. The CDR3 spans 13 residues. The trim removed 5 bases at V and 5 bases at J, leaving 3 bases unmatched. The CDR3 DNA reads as TGTGCCAGCAGTAACAGGGGGCGGTATGGCTACACCTTC. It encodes CASSNRGRYGYTF.

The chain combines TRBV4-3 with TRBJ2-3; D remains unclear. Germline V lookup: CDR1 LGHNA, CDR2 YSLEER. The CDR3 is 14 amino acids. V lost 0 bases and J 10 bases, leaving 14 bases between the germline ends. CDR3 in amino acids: CASSQDLKSRSQYF. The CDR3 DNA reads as TGCGCCAGCAGCCAAGATTTGAAGAGTCGGTCGCAGTATTTT.

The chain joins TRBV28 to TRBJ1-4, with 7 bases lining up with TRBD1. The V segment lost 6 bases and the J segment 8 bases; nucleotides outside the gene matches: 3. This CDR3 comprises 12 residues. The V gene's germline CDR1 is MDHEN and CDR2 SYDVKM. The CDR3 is CASRTGLEKLFF. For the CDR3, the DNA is TGTGCCAGCAGGACAGGGTTAGAAAAACTGTTTTTT.

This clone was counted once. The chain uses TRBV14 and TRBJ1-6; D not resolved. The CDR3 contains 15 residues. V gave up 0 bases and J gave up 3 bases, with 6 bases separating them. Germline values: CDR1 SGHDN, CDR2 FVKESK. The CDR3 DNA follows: TGTGCCAGCAGCCAAGATACGGGCTATAATTCACCCCTCCACTTT. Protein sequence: CASSQDTGYNSPLHF.

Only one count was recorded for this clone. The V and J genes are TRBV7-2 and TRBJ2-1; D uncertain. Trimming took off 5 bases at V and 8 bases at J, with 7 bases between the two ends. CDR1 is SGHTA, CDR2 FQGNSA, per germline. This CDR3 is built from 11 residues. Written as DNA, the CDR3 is TGTGCCAGCAGCCCCCTATATGAGCAGTTCTTC. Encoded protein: CASSPLYEQFF.

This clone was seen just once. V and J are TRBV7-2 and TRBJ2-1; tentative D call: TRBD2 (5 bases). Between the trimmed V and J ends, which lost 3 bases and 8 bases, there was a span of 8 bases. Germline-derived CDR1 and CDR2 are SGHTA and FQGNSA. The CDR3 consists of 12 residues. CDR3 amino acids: CASSFGVYEQFF. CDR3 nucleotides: TGTGCCAGCAGCTTCGGGGTCTATGAGCAGTTCTTC.

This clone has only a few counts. The DNA for the CDR3 is TGTGCCAGCAGCCCATCTGAGAGTAGCAATCAGCCCCAGCATTTT. This gives the protein CASSPSESSNQPQHF. The rearrangement links TRBV4-2 to TRBJ1-5; D is undetermined. The CDR3 has 15 amino acids. Germline-derived CDR1 and CDR2 are LGHNA and YNFKEQ. The ends were cut back, 4 bases at V and 0 bases at J, with 10 bases in the middle.

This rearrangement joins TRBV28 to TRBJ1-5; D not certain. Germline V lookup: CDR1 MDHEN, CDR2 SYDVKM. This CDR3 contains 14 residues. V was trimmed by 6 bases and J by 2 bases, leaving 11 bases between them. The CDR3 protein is CASSLSAGNQPQHF. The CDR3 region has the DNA TGTGCCAGCAGCCTCAGCGCTGGCAATCAGCCCCAGCATTTT.

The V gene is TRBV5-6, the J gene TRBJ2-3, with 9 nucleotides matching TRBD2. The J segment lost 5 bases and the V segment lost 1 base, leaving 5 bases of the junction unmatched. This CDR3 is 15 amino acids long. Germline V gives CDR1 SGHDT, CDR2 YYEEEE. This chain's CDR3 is CASSLSGRRGDTQYF. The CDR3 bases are TGTGCCAGCAGCTTGAGCGGGAGGCGAGGAGATACGCAGTATTTT.

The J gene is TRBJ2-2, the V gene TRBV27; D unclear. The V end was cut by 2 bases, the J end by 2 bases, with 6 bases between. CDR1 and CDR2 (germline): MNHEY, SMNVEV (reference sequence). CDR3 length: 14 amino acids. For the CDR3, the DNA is TGTGCCAGCAGTTTAGTCCTAAACACCGGGGAGCTGTTTTTT. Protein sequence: CASSLVLNTGELFF.

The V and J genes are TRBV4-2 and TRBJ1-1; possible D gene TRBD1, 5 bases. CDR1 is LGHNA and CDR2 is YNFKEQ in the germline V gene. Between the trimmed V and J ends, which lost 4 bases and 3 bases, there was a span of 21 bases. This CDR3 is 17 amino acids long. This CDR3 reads CASSPKIPGLMDTEAFF. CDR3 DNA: TGTGCCAGCAGCCCCAAAATCCCAGGGTTGATGGACACTGAAGCTTTCTTT.

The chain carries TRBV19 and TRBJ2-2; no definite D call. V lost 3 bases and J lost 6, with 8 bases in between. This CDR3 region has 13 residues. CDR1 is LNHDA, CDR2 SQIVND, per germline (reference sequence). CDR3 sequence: CASSIRVPGELFF. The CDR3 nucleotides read TGTGCCAGTAGTATTCGGGTTCCCGGGGAGCTGTTTTTT.

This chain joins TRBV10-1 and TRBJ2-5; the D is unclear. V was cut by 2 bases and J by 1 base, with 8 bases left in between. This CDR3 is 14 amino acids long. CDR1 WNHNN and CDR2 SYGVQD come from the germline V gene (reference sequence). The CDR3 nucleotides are TGCGCCAGCAGTGAGGCGGATAGCCAAGAGACCCAGTACTTC. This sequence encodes CASSEADSQETQYF.

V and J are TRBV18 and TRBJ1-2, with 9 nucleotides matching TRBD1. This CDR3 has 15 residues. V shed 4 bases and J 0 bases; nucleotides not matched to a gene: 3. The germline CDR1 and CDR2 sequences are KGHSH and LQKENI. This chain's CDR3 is CASSQDRGANYGYTF. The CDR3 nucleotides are TGTGCCAGCTCACAAGACAGGGGGGCTAACTATGGCTACACCTTC.

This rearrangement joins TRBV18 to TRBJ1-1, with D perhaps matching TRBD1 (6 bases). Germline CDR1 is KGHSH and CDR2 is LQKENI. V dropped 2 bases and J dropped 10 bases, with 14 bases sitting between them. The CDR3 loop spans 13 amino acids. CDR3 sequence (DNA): TGTGCCAGCTCACCAGGGGTTCAGGGGAGAGCTTTCTTT. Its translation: CASSPGVQGRAFF.

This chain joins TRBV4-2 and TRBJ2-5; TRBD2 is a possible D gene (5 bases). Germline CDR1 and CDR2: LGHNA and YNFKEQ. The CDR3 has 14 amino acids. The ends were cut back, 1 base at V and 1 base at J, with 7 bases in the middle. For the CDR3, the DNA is TGTGCCAGCAGCCAAGTCGAGGGCCAAGAGACCCAGTACTTC. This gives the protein CASSQVEGQETQYF.